The subject of this entry is one T cell receptor (beta chain). Its antigen is unknown. The PCR employed 60 Vbeta primers together with 13 Jbeta primers. Profiled with immunoSEQ multiplex PCR; TCRdb holds only in-frame clones, not every one. The sample records roughly 100,000 clones, less than 75% being singletons. This CDR3 has 16 residues. CDR1 KGHSH and CDR2 LQKENI come from the germline V gene. Trimming took 0 bases from V and 1 from J; bases not matched to a gene: 2. The data are from a study of cytomegalovirus exposure and HLA in healthy donors. General study findings and limits: As a later analysis revealed, the rate of TCR association differed by HLA locus, with DRB1 most and HLA-C fewest. The study listed roughly 150 cytomegalovirus-associated TCR beta chains. In an earlier analysis, most TCR beta V segments were productive about 90% or about 30% of the time. Later genetic work tied a missense DCLRE1C variant to beta-chain V and J trimming.

The sequence was collected from a man in his forties in good health and CMV-seropositive. Sequencing was carried out using PBMCs. The genes are TRBV18 and TRBJ2-5; 10 bases fit TRBD2. The CDR3: CASSPPLAGVQETQYF. CDR3 bases: TGTGCCAGCTCACCACCTCTAGCGGGAGTCCAAGAGACCCAGTACTTC.